This T cell receptor (beta chain) comes out of a study of beta chain features in type 1 diabetes. Across the whole study: Over all samples combined, fewer than 130,000,000 sorted cells were examined. Study-level findings and limits: Naive, central memory and Treg TCRB repertoires seemed to resemble each other more closely in patients than they did in healthy donors. Moderately but significantly shorter TCRB CDR3s were found in Type 1 diabetes patients in all four CD4+ subsets. The influence of HLA type on TCRB rearrangement stayed undetermined. PCR might pick shorter templates more often, in the same way for patients and controls.

Expressed TCRB transcripts got sequenced, as all isolated RNA was reverse transcribed. Method: immunoSEQ multiplex PCR; TCRdb's copy keeps in-frame clones and lacks some. The sample has roughly 150,000 clones, 7.8% seen once. CDR1 and CDR2 (germline): GTSNPN, SVGIG (reference sequence). The CDR3 is 13 residues long. V gave up 5 bases and J gave up 2 bases, with 13 bases separating them. To note about this clone: Antigen specificity is unknown.

Sequences were obtained from central memory CD4+ T cells from blood. The clonotype comes from a woman in her thirties or forties with type 1 diabetes. The rearrangement uses TRBV30 and TRBJ2-7; D might be TRBD1 (5 bases). This CDR3 reads CAWGVGAAYEQYF. The CDR3 DNA is TGTGCCTGGGGGGTTGGGGCCGCCTACGAGCAGTACTTC.